The rows below give T cell receptor beta chains drawn from one sample of a study of early T cells in non-severe SARS-CoV-2 infection. TCRdb analysed the 5' RACE reads with MiXCR anew, one entry per CDR3 protein. Here the sample spans more than 25,000 distinct CDR3 sequences, about 5% being singletons. The source material was whole blood. Every receptor here comes from an adult who was a healthcare worker with PCR-confirmed SARS-CoV-2 infection or an uninfected control (not recorded which). Both conserved end residues are part of each CDR3. The order of the fields is V gene, J gene, D gene, clone size, CDR3 DNA, CDR3 protein. The D gene is left open where the match is weak. Size tells how often a clone was seen (once, few, many) or the class of an expanded clone, and some rows leave it out.

TRBV5-1,TRBJ2-5,-,many,TGCGCCAGCAGCGTACAGGGCCAGTTTGGAGAGACCCAGTACTTC,CASSVQGQFGETQYF
TRBV25-1,TRBJ2-3,-,-,TGTGCCAGCAGTGACCCAGCGAGGGGGAGCACAGATACGCAGTATTTT,CASSDPARGSTDTQYF
TRBV10-3,TRBJ2-3,-,-,TGTGCCATCAGTGGGGACGCCGCCACAGATACGCAGTATTTT,CAISGDAATDTQYF
TRBV7-9,TRBJ1-6,-,many,TGTGCCAGCAGCCCCGTTGGGACATCGGGTTCACCCCTCCACTTT,CASSPVGTSGSPLHF
TRBV7-9,TRBJ1-5,TRBD1,many,TGTGCCAGCAGTTCCGGACAGGGTAATCAGCCCCAGCATTTT,CASSSGQGNQPQHF
TRBV11-2,TRBJ2-7,-,many,TGTGCCAGCAGCGGCAGTACGGGGAGCTCCTACGAGCAGTACTTC,CASSGSTGSSYEQYF
TRBV29-1,TRBJ2-7,-,many,TGCAGCGTTGACGGTCAGGGAACGGGCTACGAGCAGTACTTC,CSVDGQGTGYEQYF
TRBV4-2,TRBJ1-3,-,many,TGTGCCAGCAGCCTGGGAGCTCTTGGAAACACCATATATTTT,CASSLGALGNTIYF
TRBV11-2,TRBJ1-4,-,medium-sized,TGTGCCAGCAGCTCACTGGGCGGACAGCCTGCCCAGGCGGCTGAAAAACTGTTTTTT,CASSSLGGQPAQAAEKLFF
TRBV6-5,TRBJ1-3,-,-,TGTGCCAGCAGCCGTTCCGGACTGCGCTCTGGAAACACCATATATTTT,CASSRSGLRSGNTIYF
TRBV5-1,TRBJ1-1,-,many,TGCGCCAGCAGCCGCCAGGGGCTGGGTAACACTGAAGCTTTCTTT,CASSRQGLGNTEAFF
TRBV5-1,TRBJ2-5,-,many,TGCGCCAGCAGCTCCGGGACTGAGCTAGAGACCCAGTACTTC,CASSSGTELETQYF
TRBV7-9,TRBJ2-4,TRBD1,many,TGTGCCAGCAGCATCCTACAGGGGGCAAAAAACATTCAGTACTTC,CASSILQGAKNIQYF
TRBV19,TRBJ2-3,-,-,TGTGCCAGTAGTAACCAACACACAGATACGCAGTATTTT,CASSNQHTDTQYF
TRBV7-6,TRBJ1-2,-,many,TGTGCCAGCAGCTTAGTATTGGGGAACCTTCAGGGCTACACCTTC,CASSLVLGNLQGYTF
TRBV5-1,TRBJ2-7,-,once,TGCGCCAGCAGCTTGAGGGCAGAGCACCTGTACTTC,CASSLRAEHLYF
TRBV20-1,TRBJ2-5,-,many,TGCAGTGCTAGAGATGCCAGGGAGCAAGAGACCCAGTACTTC,CSARDAREQETQYF
TRBV29-1,TRBJ2-5,-,many,TGCAGCGTTGCGGGTTTGGGAACCCAGTACTTC,CSVAGLGTQYF
TRBV12-3/TRBV12-4,TRBJ1-1,-,-,TGTGCCACCCAAGGACGGCTCGGCACTGAAGCTTTCTTT,CATQGRLGTEAFF
TRBV5-6,TRBJ1-1,-,many,TGTGCCAGCAGCTTGGCGTGGGTGGGGAACACTGAAGCTTTCTTT,CASSLAWVGNTEAFF